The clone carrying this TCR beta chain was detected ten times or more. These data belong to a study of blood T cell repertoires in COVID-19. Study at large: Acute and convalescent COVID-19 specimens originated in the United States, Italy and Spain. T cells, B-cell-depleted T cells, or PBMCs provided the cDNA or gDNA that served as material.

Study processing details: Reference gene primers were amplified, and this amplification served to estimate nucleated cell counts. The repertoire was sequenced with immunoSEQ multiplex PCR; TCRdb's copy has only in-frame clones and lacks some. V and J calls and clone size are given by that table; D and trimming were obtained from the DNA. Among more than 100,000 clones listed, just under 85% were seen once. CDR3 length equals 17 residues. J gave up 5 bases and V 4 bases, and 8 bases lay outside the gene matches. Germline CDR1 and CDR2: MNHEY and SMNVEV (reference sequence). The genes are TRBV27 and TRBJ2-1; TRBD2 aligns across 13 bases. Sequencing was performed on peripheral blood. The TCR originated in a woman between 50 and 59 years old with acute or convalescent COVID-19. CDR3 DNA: TGTGCCAGCAGTTCACACGGGACTAGCGGGGCGGACAATGAGCAGTTCTTC. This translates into CASSSHGTSGADNEQFF.